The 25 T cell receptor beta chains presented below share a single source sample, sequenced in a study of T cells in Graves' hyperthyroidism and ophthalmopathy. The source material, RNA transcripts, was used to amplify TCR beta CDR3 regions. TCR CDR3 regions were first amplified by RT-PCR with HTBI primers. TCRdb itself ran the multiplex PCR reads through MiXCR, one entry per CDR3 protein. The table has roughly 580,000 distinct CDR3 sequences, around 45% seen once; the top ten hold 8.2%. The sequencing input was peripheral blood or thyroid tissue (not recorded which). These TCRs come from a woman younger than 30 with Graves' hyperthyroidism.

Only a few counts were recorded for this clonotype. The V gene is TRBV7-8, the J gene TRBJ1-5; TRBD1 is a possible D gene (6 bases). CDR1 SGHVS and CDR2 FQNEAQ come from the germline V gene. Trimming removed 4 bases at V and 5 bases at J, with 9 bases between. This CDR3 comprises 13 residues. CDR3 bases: TGTGCCAGCAGCTATACAGGGTATCAGCCCCAGCATTTT. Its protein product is CASSYTGYQPQHF.

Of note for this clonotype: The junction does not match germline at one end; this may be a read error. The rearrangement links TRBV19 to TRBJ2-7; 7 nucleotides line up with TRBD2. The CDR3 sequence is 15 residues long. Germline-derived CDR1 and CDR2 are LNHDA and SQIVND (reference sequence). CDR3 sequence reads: CASSIESGATYERYF. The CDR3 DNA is TGTGCCAGTAGTATTGAAAGCGGGGCCACCTACGAGCGGTACTTC.

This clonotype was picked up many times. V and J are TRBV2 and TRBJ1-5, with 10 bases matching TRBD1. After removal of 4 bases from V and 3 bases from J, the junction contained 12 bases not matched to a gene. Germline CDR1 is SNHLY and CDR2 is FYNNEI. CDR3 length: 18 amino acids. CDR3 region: CASSVWAATGGVNQPQHF. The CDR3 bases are TGTGCCAGCAGTGTATGGGCCGCGACAGGGGGCGTCAATCAGCCCCAGCATTTT.

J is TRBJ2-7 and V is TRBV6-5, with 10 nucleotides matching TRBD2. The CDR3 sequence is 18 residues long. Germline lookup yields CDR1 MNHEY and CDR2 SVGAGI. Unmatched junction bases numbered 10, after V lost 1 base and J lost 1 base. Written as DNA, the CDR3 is TGTGCCAGCAGTTACTGGAGGCTAGCGGGAGTGGCTTCCTACGAGCAGTACTTC. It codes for CASSYWRLAGVASYEQYF.

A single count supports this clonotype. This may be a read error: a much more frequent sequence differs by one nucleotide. The CDR3 sequence is CAITTTGSTNTEAFF. CDR3 sequence (DNA): TGTGCCATCACTACGACAGGGTCGACGAACACTGAAGCTTTCTTT. The chain uses TRBV10-3 and TRBJ1-1; 7 nucleotides align to TRBD1. Germline V gene lookup returns CDR1 ENHRY and CDR2 SYGVKD. The junction had 9 bases not matched to a gene; V was cut back by 7 bases and J by 1 base. The CDR3 covers 15 residues.

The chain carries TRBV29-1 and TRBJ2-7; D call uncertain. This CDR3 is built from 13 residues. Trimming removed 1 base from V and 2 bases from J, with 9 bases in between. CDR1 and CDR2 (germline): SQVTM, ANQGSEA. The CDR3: CSVEADPAYEQYF. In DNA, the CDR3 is TGCAGCGTTGAAGCGGACCCAGCCTACGAGCAGTACTTC.

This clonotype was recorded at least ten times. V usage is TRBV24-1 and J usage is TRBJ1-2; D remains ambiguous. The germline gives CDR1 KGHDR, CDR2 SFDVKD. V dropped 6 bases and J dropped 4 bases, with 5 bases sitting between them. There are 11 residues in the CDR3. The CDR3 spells CATSSIYGYTF. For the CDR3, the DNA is TGTGCCACCAGTTCAATCTATGGCTACACCTTC.

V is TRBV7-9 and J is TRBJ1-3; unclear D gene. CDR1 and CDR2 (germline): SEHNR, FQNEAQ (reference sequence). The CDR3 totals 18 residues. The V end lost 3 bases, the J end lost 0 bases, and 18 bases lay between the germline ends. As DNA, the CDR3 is TGTGCCAGCAGCTTCAACAGAAGGGCGACCAGCTCTGGAAACACCATATATTTT. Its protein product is CASSFNRRATSSGNTIYF.

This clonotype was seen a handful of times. In nucleotides, the CDR3 is TGTGCCAGCAGCCCTCACATTAGCGGGCGCTCCTACGAGCAGTACTTC. This translates into CASSPHISGRSYEQYF. This chain connects TRBV7-8 to TRBJ2-7, with TRBD2 matching over 7 bases. In germline, CDR1 is SGHVS, CDR2 FQNEAQ. Trimming removed 5 bases from V and 0 bases from J; junction bases left unmatched: 10. CDR3 length equals 16 residues.

CDR3 nucleotide sequence: TGCAGCGTCGAGGGGCAGGGTAGTCATGGCTACACCTTC. The encoded protein is CSVEGQGSHGYTF. This chain connects TRBV29-1 to TRBJ1-2; D is possibly TRBD1 (5 bases). Looked up from germline, CDR1 is SQVTM and CDR2 is ANQGSEA. The ends were cut back, 6 bases at V and 6 bases at J, with 17 bases in the middle. This CDR3 is built from 13 residues. The entire variable domain, with the rest obtained from reference TRBV29-1 and TRBJ1-2, is as follows: SAVISQKPSRDICQRGTSLTIQCQVDSQVTMMFWYRQQPGQSLTLIATANQGSEATYESGFVIDKFPISRPNLTFSTLTVSNMSPEDSSIYLCSVEGQGSHGYTFGSGTRLTVV.

CDR3 region: CARQTRNTEAFF. CDR3 bases: TGTGCCCGCCAAACAAGGAACACTGAAGCTTTCTTT. This sequence joins TRBV24-1 and TRBJ1-1; D ambiguous. This CDR3 is built from 12 residues. Germline-derived CDR1 and CDR2 are KGHDR and SFDVKD. V was clipped by 12 bases and J by 1 base, with 11 bases between them.

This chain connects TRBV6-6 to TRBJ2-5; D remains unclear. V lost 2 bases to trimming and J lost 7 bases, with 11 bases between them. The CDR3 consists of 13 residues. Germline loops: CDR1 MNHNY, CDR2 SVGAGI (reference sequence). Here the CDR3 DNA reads TGTGCCAGCAGTTACGCAGGTTCAGGGACCCAGTACTTC. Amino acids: CASSYAGSGTQYF.

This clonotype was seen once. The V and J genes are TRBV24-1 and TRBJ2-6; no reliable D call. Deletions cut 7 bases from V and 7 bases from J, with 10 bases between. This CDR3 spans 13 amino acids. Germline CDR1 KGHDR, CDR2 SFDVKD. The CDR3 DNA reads TGTGCCACCAGCGACGTGGCAGCCAACGTCCTGACTTTC. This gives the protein CATSDVAANVLTF.

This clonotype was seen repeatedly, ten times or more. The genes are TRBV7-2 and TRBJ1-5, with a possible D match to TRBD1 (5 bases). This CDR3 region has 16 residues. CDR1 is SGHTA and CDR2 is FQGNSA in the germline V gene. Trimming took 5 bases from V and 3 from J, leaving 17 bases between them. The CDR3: CASSPQGLDDNQPQHF. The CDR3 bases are TGTGCCAGCAGCCCCCAGGGACTGGACGACAATCAGCCCCAGCATTTT.

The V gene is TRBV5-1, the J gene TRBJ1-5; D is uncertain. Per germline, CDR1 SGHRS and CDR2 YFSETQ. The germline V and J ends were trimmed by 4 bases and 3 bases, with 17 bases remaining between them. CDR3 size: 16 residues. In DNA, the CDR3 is TGCGCCAGCAGCATCAGAAGGAGTCCGAACAATCAGCCCCAGCATTTT. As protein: CASSIRRSPNNQPQHF.

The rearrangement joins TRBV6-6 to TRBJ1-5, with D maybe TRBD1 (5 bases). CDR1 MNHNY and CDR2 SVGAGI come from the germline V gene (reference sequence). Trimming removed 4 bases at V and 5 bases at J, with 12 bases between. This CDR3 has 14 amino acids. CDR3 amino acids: CASSSAGGYQPQHF. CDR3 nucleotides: TGTGCCAGCAGTTCCGCGGGGGGTTATCAGCCCCAGCATTTT.

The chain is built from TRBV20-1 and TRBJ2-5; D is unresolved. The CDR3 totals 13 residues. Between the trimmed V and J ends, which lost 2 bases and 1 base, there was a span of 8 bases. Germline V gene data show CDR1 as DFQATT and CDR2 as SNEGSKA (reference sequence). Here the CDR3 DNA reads TGCAGTGCTAGATTCCCGATCCAAGAGACCCAGTACTTC. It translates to CSARFPIQETQYF.

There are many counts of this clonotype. In DNA, the CDR3 is TGTGCCAGTAGAGAAAGGGGCGAAGAGACCCAGTACTTC. Protein: CASRERGEETQYF. The V gene is TRBV19, the J gene TRBJ2-5; tentative D call: TRBD1 (5 bases). Germline CDR1 reads LNHDA; CDR2 reads SQIVND (reference sequence). The CDR3 length is 13 residues. Trimming removed 6 bases from V and 3 bases from J, with 11 bases in between.

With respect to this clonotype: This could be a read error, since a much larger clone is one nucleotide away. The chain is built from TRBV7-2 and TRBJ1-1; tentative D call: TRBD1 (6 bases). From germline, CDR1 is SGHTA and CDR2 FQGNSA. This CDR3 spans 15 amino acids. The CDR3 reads CASSLGYRANTETFF. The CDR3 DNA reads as TGTGCCAGCAGCTTAGGTTACAGGGCGAACACTGAAACTTTCTTT.

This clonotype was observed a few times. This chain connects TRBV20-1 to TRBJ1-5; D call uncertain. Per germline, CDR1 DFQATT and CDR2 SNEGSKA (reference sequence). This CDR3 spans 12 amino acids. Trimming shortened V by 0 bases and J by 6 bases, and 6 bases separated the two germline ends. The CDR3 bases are TGCAGTGCTAGAGATAAACGTCAGCCCCAGCATTTT. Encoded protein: CSARDKRQPQHF.

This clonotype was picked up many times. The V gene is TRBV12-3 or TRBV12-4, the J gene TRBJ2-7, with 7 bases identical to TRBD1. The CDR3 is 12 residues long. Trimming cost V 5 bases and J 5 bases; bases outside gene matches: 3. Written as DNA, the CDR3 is TGTGCCAGCAGTGAGACAGGGCACGAGCAGTACTTC. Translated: CASSETGHEQYF.

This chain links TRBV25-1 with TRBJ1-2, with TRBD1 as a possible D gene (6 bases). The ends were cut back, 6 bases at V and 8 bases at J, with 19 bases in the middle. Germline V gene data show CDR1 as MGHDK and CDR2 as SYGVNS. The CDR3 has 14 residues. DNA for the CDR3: TGTGCCAGCAGCGTTGAGACCACAGGGTTAGGCTACACCTTC. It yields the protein CASSVETTGLGYTF.

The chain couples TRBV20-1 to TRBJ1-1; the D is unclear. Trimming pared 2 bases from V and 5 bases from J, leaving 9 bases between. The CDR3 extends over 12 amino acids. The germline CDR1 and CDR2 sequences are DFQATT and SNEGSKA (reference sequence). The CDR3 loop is CSARRSGTEAFF. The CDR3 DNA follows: TGCAGTGCTAGAAGGAGCGGGACTGAAGCTTTCTTT.

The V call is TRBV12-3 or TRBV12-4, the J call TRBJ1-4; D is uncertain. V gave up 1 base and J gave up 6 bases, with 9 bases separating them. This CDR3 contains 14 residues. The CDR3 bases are TGTGCCAGCAGTTTAGTAGGAGTAGATGAAAAACTGTTTTTT. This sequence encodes CASSLVGVDEKLFF.

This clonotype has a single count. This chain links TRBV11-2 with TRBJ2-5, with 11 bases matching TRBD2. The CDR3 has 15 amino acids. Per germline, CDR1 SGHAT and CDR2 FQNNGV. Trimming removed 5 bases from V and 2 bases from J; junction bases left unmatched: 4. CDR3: CASSRLAGRQETQYF. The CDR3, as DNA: TGTGCCAGCAGCCGACTAGCGGGACGGCAAGAGACCCAGTACTTC.